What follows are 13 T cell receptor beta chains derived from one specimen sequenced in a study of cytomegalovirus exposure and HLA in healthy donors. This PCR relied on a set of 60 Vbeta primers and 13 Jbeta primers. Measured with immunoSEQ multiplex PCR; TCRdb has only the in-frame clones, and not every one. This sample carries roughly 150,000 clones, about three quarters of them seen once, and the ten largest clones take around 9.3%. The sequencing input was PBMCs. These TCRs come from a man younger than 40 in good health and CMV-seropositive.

As DNA, the CDR3 is TGCAGCGTTGATTTCCGCTCTGGGGCCAACGTCCTGACTTTC. Translation: CSVDFRSGANVLTF. This rearrangement joins TRBV29-1 to TRBJ2-6; D is unresolved. With 3 bases removed from V and 0 bases from J, the gap between germline ends came to 6 bases. This CDR3 has 14 residues. Germline CDR1 SQVTM, CDR2 ANQGSEA.

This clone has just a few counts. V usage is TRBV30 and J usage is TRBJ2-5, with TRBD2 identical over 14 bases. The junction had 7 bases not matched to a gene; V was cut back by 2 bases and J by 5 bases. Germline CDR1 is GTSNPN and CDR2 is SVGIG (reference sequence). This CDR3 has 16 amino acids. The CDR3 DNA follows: TGTGCCTGGAGTCCGACTAGCGGGAGGGCCTTTGAGACCCAGTACTTC. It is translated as CAWSPTSGRAFETQYF.

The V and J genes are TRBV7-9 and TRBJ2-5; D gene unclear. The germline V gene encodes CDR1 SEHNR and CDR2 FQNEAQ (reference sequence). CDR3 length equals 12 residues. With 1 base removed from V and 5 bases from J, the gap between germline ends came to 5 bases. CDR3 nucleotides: TGTGCCAGCAGCTTAGTTGAGGAGACCCAGTACTTC. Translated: CASSLVEETQYF.

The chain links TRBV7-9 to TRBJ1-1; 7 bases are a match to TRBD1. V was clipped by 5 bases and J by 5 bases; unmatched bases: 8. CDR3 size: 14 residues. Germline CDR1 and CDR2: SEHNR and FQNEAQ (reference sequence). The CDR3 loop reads CASSLRTGVTEAFF. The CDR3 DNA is TGTGCCAGCAGCCTAAGGACAGGTGTGACTGAAGCTTTCTTT.

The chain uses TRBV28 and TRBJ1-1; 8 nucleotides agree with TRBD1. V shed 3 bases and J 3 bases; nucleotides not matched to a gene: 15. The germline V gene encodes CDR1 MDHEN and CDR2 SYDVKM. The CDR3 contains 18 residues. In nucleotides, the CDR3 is TGTGCCAGCAGTTTTATGGTGTGGACAGGGAAGGGTGACACTGAAGCTTTCTTT. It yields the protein CASSFMVWTGKGDTEAFF.

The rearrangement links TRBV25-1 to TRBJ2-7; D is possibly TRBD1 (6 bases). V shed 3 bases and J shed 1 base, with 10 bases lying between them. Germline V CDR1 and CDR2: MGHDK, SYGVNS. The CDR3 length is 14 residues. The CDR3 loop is CASSDPGTSYEQYF. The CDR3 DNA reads TGTGCCAGCAGTGACCCCGGGACATCCTACGAGCAGTACTTC.

CDR3 residues: CASTLQGSGLEKLFF. The CDR3 region has the DNA TGTGCCAGCACCCTACAGGGAAGTGGGTTGGAAAAACTGTTTTTT. The rearrangement uses TRBV18 and TRBJ1-4, with D perhaps TRBD1 (6 bases). The CDR3 extends over 15 amino acids. Deletions cut 8 bases from V and 8 bases from J, with 21 bases between. CDR1 KGHSH and CDR2 LQKENI come from the germline V gene.

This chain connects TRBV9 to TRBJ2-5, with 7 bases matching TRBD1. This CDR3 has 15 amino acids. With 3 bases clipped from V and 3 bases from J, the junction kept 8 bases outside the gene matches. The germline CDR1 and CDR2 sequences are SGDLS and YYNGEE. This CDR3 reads CASSARDSLEETQYF. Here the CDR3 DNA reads TGTGCCAGCAGCGCCAGGGACAGTTTAGAAGAGACCCAGTACTTC.

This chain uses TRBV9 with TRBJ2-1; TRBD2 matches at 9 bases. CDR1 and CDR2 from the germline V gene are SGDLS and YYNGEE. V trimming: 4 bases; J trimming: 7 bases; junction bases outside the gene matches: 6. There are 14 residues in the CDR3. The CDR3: CASSPGGRVNEQFF. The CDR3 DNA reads TGTGCCAGCAGCCCTGGCGGGAGGGTAAATGAGCAGTTCTTC.

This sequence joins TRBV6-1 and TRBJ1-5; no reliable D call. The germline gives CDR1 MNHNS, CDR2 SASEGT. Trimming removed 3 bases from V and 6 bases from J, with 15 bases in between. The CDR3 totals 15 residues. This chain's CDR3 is CASSEGNGVGQPQHF. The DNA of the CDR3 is TGTGCCAGCAGTGAGGGGAACGGGGTTGGTCAGCCCCAGCATTTT.

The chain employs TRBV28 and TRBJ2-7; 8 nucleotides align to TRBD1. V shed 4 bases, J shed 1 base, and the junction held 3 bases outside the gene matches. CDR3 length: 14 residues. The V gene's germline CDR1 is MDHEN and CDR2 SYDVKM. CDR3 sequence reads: CASSSTGGSYEQYF. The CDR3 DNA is TGTGCCAGCAGTTCCACAGGGGGTTCCTACGAGCAGTACTTC.

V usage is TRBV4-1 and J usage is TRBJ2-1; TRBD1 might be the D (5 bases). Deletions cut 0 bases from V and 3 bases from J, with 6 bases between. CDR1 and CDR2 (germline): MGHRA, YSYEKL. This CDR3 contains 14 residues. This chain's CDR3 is CASSQDDSYNEQFF. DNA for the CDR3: TGCGCCAGCAGCCAAGATGACAGCTACAATGAGCAGTTCTTC.

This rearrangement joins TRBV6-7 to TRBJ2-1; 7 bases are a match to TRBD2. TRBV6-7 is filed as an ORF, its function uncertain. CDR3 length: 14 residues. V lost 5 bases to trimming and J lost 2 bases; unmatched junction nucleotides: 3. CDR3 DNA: TGTGCCAGCAGTCGCGGGAGAACCTACAATGAGCAGTTCTTC. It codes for CASSRGRTYNEQFF.